This TCR beta chain emerged from a study of cytomegalovirus exposure and HLA in healthy donors. The study ran its PCR with 60 Vbeta and 13 Jbeta primers. Method: immunoSEQ multiplex PCR; TCRdb's copy keeps in-frame clones and lacks some. The table records approximately 150,000 clones, roughly 80% of them present only once. CDR3 length: 14 amino acids. Trimming took off 1 base at V and 1 base at J, with 5 bases between the two ends. CDR1 is SQVTM and CDR2 is ANQGSEA in the germline V gene. Sequencing used PBMCs. The V gene is TRBV29-1, the J gene TRBJ2-6, with unresolved D. The sequence came from a female donor in good health and CMV-seronegative. The CDR3 protein is CSVEAGSGANVLTF. CDR3 DNA: TGCAGCGTTGAAGCAGGTTCTGGGGCCAACGTCCTGACTTTC.